This T cell receptor beta chain was sequenced during a study of cytomegalovirus exposure and HLA in healthy donors. This clone was found a few times. Trimming shortened V by 2 bases and J by 0 bases, and 12 bases separated the two germline ends. Germline CDR1 SGHDT, CDR2 YYEEEE. The CDR3 has 15 residues. The PCR ran on 60 Vbeta and 13 Jbeta primers. Profiled with immunoSEQ multiplex PCR; TCRdb holds only in-frame clones, not every one. The sample holds 180,000 or so clones; about 10% are singletons and the top ten take 1% to 1.5%. The clonotype comes from a woman aged 25 to 39 in good health and CMV-seropositive. The chain uses TRBV5-6 and TRBJ2-7; a possible D gene is TRBD2 (6 bases). Material for sequencing was PBMCs. The CDR3 loop is CASSFGTGDSYEQYF. The DNA for the CDR3 is TGTGCCAGCAGCTTTGGGACGGGAGACTCCTACGAGCAGTACTTC.